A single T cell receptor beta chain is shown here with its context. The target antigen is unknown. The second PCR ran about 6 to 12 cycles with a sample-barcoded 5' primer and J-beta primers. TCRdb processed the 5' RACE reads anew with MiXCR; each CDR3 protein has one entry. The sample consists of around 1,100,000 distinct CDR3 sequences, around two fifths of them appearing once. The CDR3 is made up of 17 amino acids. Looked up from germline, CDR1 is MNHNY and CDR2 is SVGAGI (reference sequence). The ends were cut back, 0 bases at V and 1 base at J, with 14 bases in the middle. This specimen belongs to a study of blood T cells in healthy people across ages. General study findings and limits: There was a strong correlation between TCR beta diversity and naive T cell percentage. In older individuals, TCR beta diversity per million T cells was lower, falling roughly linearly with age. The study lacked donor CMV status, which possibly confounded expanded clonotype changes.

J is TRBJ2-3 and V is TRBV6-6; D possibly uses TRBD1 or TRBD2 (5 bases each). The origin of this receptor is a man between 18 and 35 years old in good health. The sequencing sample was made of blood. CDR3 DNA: TGTGCCAGCAGTTACTCTGCCGGGGCCGTACGCACAGATACGCAGTATTTT. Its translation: CASSYSAGAVRTDTQYF.